These 32 T cell receptor beta chains originate from one sample sequenced in a study of TIL therapy for anti-PD-1-resistant metastatic lung cancer. The libraries were made with immunoSEQ v3. Repertoires were generated with immunoSEQ multiplex PCR, while TCRdb's copy carries only in-frame clones and drops some. The data contain 50,000 or so clones, roughly 85% of them singletons. This sample's time point: pre-treatment sample, taken before nivolumab and TIL therapy. The sequencing used blood, collected at baseline. These receptors were collected from a woman aged 30 to 85 with non-small cell lung cancer.

This chain uses TRBV19 with TRBJ2-6; D unresolved. The CDR3 totals 16 residues. Germline loops: CDR1 LNHDA, CDR2 SQIVND (reference sequence). V lost 3 bases to trimming and J lost 1 base, with 10 bases between them. The CDR3 spells CASSMVAVSGANVLTF. The DNA of the CDR3 is TGTGCCAGTAGTATGGTGGCGGTTTCTGGGGCCAACGTCCTGACTTTC.

The CDR3 DNA reads TGCGCCAGCAGCCAGGGACTAGCGGGACAGGGTGAGCAGTTCTTC. Amino acid sequence: CASSQGLAGQGEQFF. The chain uses TRBV4-1 and TRBJ2-1, with 13 bases aligning to TRBD2. The CDR3 runs 15 residues. Germline loops: CDR1 MGHRA, CDR2 YSYEKL. J gave up 9 bases and V 3 bases, and 5 bases lay outside the gene matches.

The chain combines TRBV28 with TRBJ1-1; perhaps TRBD1 as D (6 bases). Germline V gene data show CDR1 as MDHEN and CDR2 as SYDVKM. The CDR3 has 14 amino acids. Trimming removed 2 bases at V and 6 bases at J, with 13 bases between. The CDR3 bases are TGTGCCAGCAGTTTACCGACAGGTGCGGCTGAAGCTTTCTTT. As protein: CASSLPTGAAEAFF. Filled out from reference TRBV28 and TRBJ1-1, the complete variable domain reads DVKVTQSSRYLVKRTGEKVFLECVQDMDHENMFWYRQDPGLGLRLIYFSYDVKMKEKGDIPEGYSVSREKKERFSLILESASTNQTSMYLCASSLPTGAAEAFFGQGTRLTVV.

The chain joins TRBV29-1 to TRBJ2-3, with 9 positions matching TRBD2. The CDR3 has 18 amino acids. The germline gives CDR1 SQVTM, CDR2 ANQGSEA. V trimming: 4 bases; J trimming: 1 base; junction bases outside the gene matches: 15. The CDR3 sequence is CSVAGSGGPQPGTDTQYF. The CDR3 coding sequence is TGCAGCGTTGCGGGTAGCGGGGGACCTCAACCCGGCACAGATACGCAGTATTTT.

The chain links TRBV2 to TRBJ1-4; D is perhaps TRBD1 (5 bases). Germline lookup yields CDR1 SNHLY and CDR2 FYNNEI. The CDR3 length is 13 residues. V lost 5 bases and J lost 5, with 9 bases in between. CDR3 in amino acids: CASSRDGNEKLFF. Here the CDR3 DNA reads TGTGCCAGCAGTCGGGACGGGAATGAAAAACTGTTTTTT.

The rearrangement links TRBV28 to TRBJ2-7; possibly TRBD1 for D (5 bases). The CDR3 has 13 residues. Germline assignment: CDR1 MDHEN and CDR2 SYDVKM. Trimming removed 4 bases at V and 3 bases at J, with 10 bases between. DNA of the CDR3: TGTGCCAGCAGTTCTCGACAGCACTACGAGCAGTACTTC. Amino acid sequence: CASSSRQHYEQYF.

The J gene is TRBJ1-4, the V gene TRBV6-1; D is undetermined. The length of the CDR3 is 14 residues. Germline CDR1 MNHNS, CDR2 SASEGT. The V end lost 6 bases, the J end lost 7 bases, and 15 bases lay between the germline ends. DNA for the CDR3: TGTGCCAGCAGAGGATGGTTCGACGGTGAAAAACTGTTTTTT. Its translation: CASRGWFDGEKLFF.

The gene calls are TRBV15 and TRBJ1-6, with D possibly matching TRBD1 (6 bases). Trimming pared 0 bases from V and 5 bases from J, leaving 8 bases between. This CDR3 has 15 residues. Germline CDR1 reads LNHNV; CDR2 reads YYDKDF (reference sequence). CDR3 sequence reads: CATSRDRDNNSPLHF. As DNA, the CDR3 is TGTGCCACCAGCAGAGACAGGGACAATAATTCACCCCTCCACTTT. The whole variable domain, remainder taken from reference TRBV15 and TRBJ1-6, is DAMVIQNPRYQVTQFGKPVTLSCSQTLNHNVMYWYQQKSSQAPKLLFHYYDKDFNNEADTPDNFQSRRPNTSFCFLDIRSPGLGDTAMYLCATSRDRDNNSPLHFGNGTRLTVT.

CDR3 region: CASSLGGGRAPDTQYF. CDR3 in DNA: TGTGCCAGCAGCTTAGGGGGCGGAAGGGCCCCAGATACGCAGTATTTT. The chain joins TRBV7-9 to TRBJ2-3; D might be TRBD1 (5 bases). The CDR3 contains 16 residues. With 1 base removed from V and 4 bases from J, the gap between germline ends came to 15 bases. Germline lookup yields CDR1 SEHNR and CDR2 FQNEAQ (reference sequence).

The V call is TRBV5-1, the J call TRBJ2-7; TRBD1 matches 11 bases. V shed 4 bases, J shed 6 bases, and the junction held 6 bases outside the gene matches. Germline-derived CDR1 and CDR2 are SGHRS and YFSETQ. CDR3 length: 14 amino acids. The CDR3 nucleotides read TGCGCCAGCAGCCCGGGACAGGGGGAGGGCGAGCAGTACTTC. Translated, it gives CASSPGQGEGEQYF.

This clone was seen only a few times. J is TRBJ1-2 and V is TRBV2; perhaps TRBD1 as D (6 bases). V lost 7 bases and J lost 2, with 14 bases in between. The V gene's germline CDR1 is SNHLY and CDR2 FYNNEI. The CDR3 covers 14 residues. CDR3 in amino acids: CASTHTTGNYGYTF. For the CDR3, the DNA is TGTGCCAGCACCCACACCACAGGGAACTATGGCTACACCTTC.

The chain combines TRBV7-9 with TRBJ2-6; D is ambiguous. This CDR3 is built from 15 residues. Per germline, CDR1 SEHNR and CDR2 FQNEAQ (reference sequence). Between the trimmed V and J ends, which lost 5 bases and 0 bases, there was a span of 8 bases. This CDR3 is CASSPPRSGANVLTF. CDR3 in DNA: TGTGCCAGCAGCCCTCCGCGCTCTGGGGCCAACGTCCTGACTTTC.

This clone was detected ten times or more. The chain is built from TRBV6-5 and TRBJ1-6; D gene ambiguous. V was shortened by 5 bases and J by 7 bases, with 15 bases between the two germline ends. Germline-derived CDR1 and CDR2 are MNHEY and SVGAGI. The CDR3 runs to 15 residues. The CDR3 DNA reads TGTGCCAGCAGTGGCGGTTGGCCCTTAAATTCACCCCTCCACTTT. The encoded protein is CASSGGWPLNSPLHF.

This chain joins TRBV6-5 and TRBJ2-7, with 10 bases matching TRBD1. CDR1 and CDR2 from the germline V gene are MNHEY and SVGAGI. V gave up 0 bases and J gave up 3 bases; unmatched junction bases: 2. The CDR3 runs to 15 residues. The CDR3 sequence is CASSYSGQGNYEQYF. Written as DNA, the CDR3 is TGTGCCAGCAGTTACTCGGGACAGGGGAACTACGAGCAGTACTTC.

The CDR3 DNA follows: TGTGCCAGCAGCTTAGGGGAGGACAGTGGGGAGAATGGCTACACCTTC. It translates to CASSLGEDSGENGYTF. This chain joins TRBV7-9 and TRBJ1-2; the D gene is possibly TRBD1 (6 bases). CDR1 SEHNR and CDR2 FQNEAQ come from the germline V gene (reference sequence). Trimming took 1 base from V and 6 from J, leaving 18 bases between them. This CDR3 is 16 amino acids long. The whole variable domain, filled in from reference TRBV7-9 and TRBJ1-2, reads DTGVSQNPRHKITKRGQNVTFRCDPISEHNRLYWYRQTLGQGPEFLTYFQNEAQLEKSRLLSDRFSAERPKGSFSTLEIQRTEQGDSAMYLCASSLGEDSGENGYTFGSGTRLTVV.

The V gene is TRBV6-5, the J gene TRBJ2-5; D may correspond to TRBD1 or TRBD2 (5 bases each). Between the trimmed V and J ends, which lost 6 bases and 4 bases, there was a span of 18 bases. This CDR3 is built from 15 residues. The germline V gene encodes CDR1 MNHEY and CDR2 SVGAGI. CDR3 sequence (DNA): TGTGCCAGCAGCCTTCGCGGCAGGGACCCAGAGACCCAGTACTTC. Translated: CASSLRGRDPETQYF.

The chain joins TRBV5-1 to TRBJ2-2; D remains ambiguous. The V gene's germline CDR1 is SGHRS and CDR2 YFSETQ. The V and J ends lost 0 bases and 6 bases respectively, with 3 bases between them. The CDR3 runs to 12 residues. CDR3 sequence (DNA): TGCGCCAGCAGCTTGGGGTCCGGGGAGCTGTTTTTT. Protein sequence: CASSLGSGELFF.

This clone ranks as medium-sized. This rearrangement joins TRBV11-2 to TRBJ1-1; TRBD1 aligns across 7 bases. Per germline, CDR1 SGHAT and CDR2 FQNNGV. J gave up 4 bases and V 1 base, and 3 bases lay outside the gene matches. The CDR3 is 14 amino acids. The CDR3 protein is CASSLGGTVTEAFF. In DNA form, the CDR3 reads TGTGCCAGCAGCTTAGGGGGGACAGTCACTGAAGCTTTCTTT.

The chain uses TRBV5-8 and TRBJ1-3; D is possibly TRBD1 (5 bases). Deletions cut 4 bases from V and 0 bases from J, with 8 bases between. In germline, CDR1 is SGHTS, CDR2 YDEGEE. This CDR3 has 14 amino acids. In DNA, the CDR3 is TGTGCCAGCAGCGGGGGTTTCTCTGGAAACACCATATATTTT. Its protein product is CASSGGFSGNTIYF. The whole variable domain, remainder taken from reference TRBV5-8 and TRBJ1-3, is EAGVTQSPTHLIKTRGQQATLRCSPISGHTSVYWYQQALGLGLQFLLWYDEGEERNRGNFPPRFSGRQFPNYSSELNVNALELEDSALYLCASSGGFSGNTIYFGEGSWLTVV.

V usage is TRBV5-1 and J usage is TRBJ2-5; 10 nucleotides align to TRBD1. CDR3 length: 15 residues. After removal of 1 base from V and 5 bases from J, the junction contained 5 bases not matched to a gene. The germline V gene has CDR1 SGHRS and CDR2 YFSETQ. CDR3 coding DNA: TGCGCCAGCAGCTTGACGACAGGGGGCATTGAGACCCAGTACTTC. Residues: CASSLTTGGIETQYF. Full variable domain (remainder filled in from reference TRBV5-1 and TRBJ2-5): KAGVTQTPRYLIKTRGQQVTLSCSPISGHRSVSWYQQTPGQGLQFLFEYFSETQRNKGNFPGRFSGRQFSNSRSEMNVSTLELGDSALYLCASSLTTGGIETQYFGPGTRLLVL.

V gene TRBV7-6 combines with J gene TRBJ2-3; TRBD2 matches at 7 bases. The V segment lost 3 bases and the J segment 0 bases; nucleotides outside the gene matches: 3. Germline CDR1 SGHVS, CDR2 FNYEAQ. The CDR3 sequence is 15 residues long. The CDR3 DNA sequence: TGTGCCAGCAGCTTCAGCGGGATTAGCACAGATACGCAGTATTTT. This codes for CASSFSGISTDTQYF.

This chain links TRBV9 with TRBJ2-7; D may correspond to TRBD1 or TRBD2 (7 bases each). The germline V gene has CDR1 SGDLS and CDR2 YYNGEE. V lost 4 bases and J lost 0, with 14 bases in between. This CDR3 comprises 15 residues. The CDR3 DNA reads as TGTGCCAGCAGCCCAGGGGGGACTAACTCCTACGAGCAGTACTTC. Protein product: CASSPGGTNSYEQYF. The full variable domain, with the rest looked up from reference TRBV9 and TRBJ2-7, is DSGVTQTPKHLITATGQRVTLRCSPRSGDLSVYWYQQSLDQGLQFLIQYYNGEERAKGNILERFSAQQFPDLHSELNLSSLELGDSALYFCASSPGGTNSYEQYFGPGTRLTVT.

The V call is TRBV28, the J call TRBJ2-1; D not certain. The germline CDR1 and CDR2 sequences are MDHEN and SYDVKM. This CDR3 is 13 amino acids long. With 4 bases removed from V and 6 bases from J, the gap between germline ends came to 10 bases. In DNA form, the CDR3 reads TGTGCCAGCAGTTCACCCACCTCCAATGAGCAGTTCTTC. Its protein is CASSSPTSNEQFF.

The chain is built from TRBV28 and TRBJ2-7; 9 nucleotides line up with TRBD1. The CDR3 has 16 amino acids. V lost 6 bases to trimming and J lost 1 base; unmatched junction nucleotides: 10. Germline V gene lookup returns CDR1 MDHEN and CDR2 SYDVKM. DNA of the CDR3: TGTGCCAGCAGCCCAGTGACAGGGGGAGGGTCCTACGAGCAGTACTTC. This sequence encodes CASSPVTGGGSYEQYF.

The rearrangement joins TRBV9 to TRBJ1-4; D is perhaps TRBD1 (5 bases). Looked up from germline, CDR1 is SGDLS and CDR2 is YYNGEE. V lost 5 bases, J lost 1 base, and 9 bases lay in between. This CDR3 spans 14 amino acids. The CDR3 reads CASSSGGTNEKLFF. The CDR3 bases are TGTGCCAGCAGTAGCGGGGGAACTAATGAAAAACTGTTTTTT.

This chain uses TRBV7-9 with TRBJ2-3; 11 bases fit TRBD1. Germline V gives CDR1 SEHNR, CDR2 FQNEAQ (reference sequence). The CDR3 is made up of 16 amino acids. V shed 4 bases and J 0 bases; nucleotides not matched to a gene: 3. The CDR3 reads CASSYRTGGSTDTQYF. The CDR3 coding sequence is TGTGCCAGCAGCTATAGGACAGGGGGCAGCACAGATACGCAGTATTTT.

The CDR3 here is CAISESWGEQFF. The CDR3 region has the DNA TGTGCCATCAGTGAGTCCTGGGGTGAGCAGTTCTTC. The genes are TRBV10-3 and TRBJ2-1; no definite D call. Trimming took off 0 bases at V and 9 bases at J, with 6 bases between the two ends. Germline loops: CDR1 ENHRY, CDR2 SYGVKD. The CDR3 length is 12 residues.

The table lists this clone with a count of one. The chain links TRBV7-9 to TRBJ2-7; 7 nucleotides line up with TRBD1. The ends lost 1 base at V and 3 bases at J; junction bases unmatched: 9. The CDR3 extends over 16 amino acids. Germline V gene data show CDR1 as SEHNR and CDR2 as FQNEAQ (reference sequence). Here the CDR3 reads CASSLGFPGQHYEQYF. The CDR3 DNA reads as TGTGCCAGCAGCTTAGGGTTCCCGGGACAGCACTACGAGCAGTACTTC.

The gene calls are TRBV27 and TRBJ1-1, with D possibly TRBD1 on 6 matching bases. Germline V gives CDR1 MNHEY, CDR2 SMNVEV (reference sequence). This CDR3 contains 16 residues. The V end lost 4 bases, the J end lost 4 bases, and 19 bases lay between the germline ends. CDR3 DNA: TGTGCCAGCAGTTCAGACAGGATTAGGGAGGGCACTGAAGCTTTCTTT. Amino acid sequence: CASSSDRIREGTEAFF.

The V and J genes are TRBV6-5 and TRBJ1-2; D not certain. The CDR3 has 13 amino acids. Per the germline V gene, CDR1 is MNHEY and CDR2 is SVGAGI. V was pared by 2 bases and J by 4 bases, with 8 bases between. The CDR3 coding sequence is TGTGCCAGCAGTTACGGAGTCAGCTATGGCTACACCTTC. This translates into CASSYGVSYGYTF.

The J gene is TRBJ2-3, the V gene TRBV29-1, with D tentatively TRBD1 (5 bases). CDR1 and CDR2 (germline): SQVTM, ANQGSEA. The CDR3 loop spans 13 amino acids. The V gene lost 7 bases and the J gene lost 5 bases, with 16 bases spanning the gap. The CDR3 is CSAGQGSVDTQYF. CDR3 DNA sequence: TGCAGCGCTGGTCAGGGATCAGTAGATACGCAGTATTTT.

In its sample, this clone was seen once. The genes are TRBV7-2 and TRBJ2-5; 13 bases fit TRBD2. In germline, CDR1 is SGHTA, CDR2 FQGNSA. The CDR3 sequence is 18 residues long. V trimming: 0 bases; J trimming: 5 bases; junction bases outside the gene matches: 9. CDR3 nucleotide sequence: TGTGCCAGCAGCTTAGCCTCTCGGACTAGCGGGGGACGGGAGACCCAGTACTTC. Translating it yields CASSLASRTSGGRETQYF.